This T cell receptor (beta chain) was documented in a study of neoadjuvant nivolumab and ipilimumab in lung cancer. Study-wide results and limits: Only a single major-pathologic-response sample was available for clonality analysis. Blood richness before therapy tracked richness in tumors resected after neoadjuvant therapy. Only two of four nivolumab-treated tumors gained richness and clonality by surgery.

With regard to this clone: Antigen specificity is unknown.

Method: immunoSEQ multiplex PCR; TCRdb's copy keeps in-frame clones and lacks some. This sample yields approximately 29,000 clones, of which 90% are seen a single time; around 5.1% belongs to the top ten. The starting material was peripheral blood, obtained after neoadjuvant nivolumab, alone or with ipilimumab, at or shortly before surgery. The TCR originated in an adult with non-small cell lung cancer.

CDR3 DNA sequence: TGTGCCAGCACCCTTGGGCCGGGGAACACTGAAGCTTTCTTT. Translating it yields CASTLGPGNTEAFF. This chain joins TRBV7-9 and TRBJ1-1; no clear D. The germline V and J ends were trimmed by 7 bases and 1 base, with 13 bases remaining between them. The germline gives CDR1 SEHNR, CDR2 FQNEAQ (reference sequence). The CDR3 consists of 14 residues.